Shown below are 25 T cell receptor beta chains from a single sample sequenced in a study of human T cells and chemical hapten exposure. The time point was: patch test 1, 2 weeks after DPC sensitization. The sample's treatment: therapeutic diphenylcyclopropenone sensitization with weekly scalp DPC. TCRdb re-analysed the RACE reads in MiXCR, keeping a single row per CDR3 protein. The sample lists under 200,000 distinct CDR3 sequences, approximately 15% occurring once. Specimen: whole blood, collected in connection with sensitization to the hapten diphenylcyclopropenone (DPC). The receptors stem from a young woman with alopecia areata. Some clones in this sample may be carry-over from other donors' samples.

The chain has TRBV7-3 and TRBJ2-2, with D unresolved. Per the germline V gene, CDR1 is SGHTA and CDR2 is FQGTGA. V dropped 5 bases and J dropped 1 base, with 8 bases sitting between them. The CDR3 has 14 residues. The CDR3 reads CASSANRNTGELFF. In DNA, the CDR3 is TGTGCCAGCAGCGCCAACAGGAACACCGGGGAGCTGTTTTTT.

This clonotype came up many times. The J gene is TRBJ1-5, the V gene TRBV29-1; 10 bases agree with TRBD1. Losses at the gene ends were 7 bases for V and 6 bases for J; bases not matched to a gene: 9. The CDR3 is made up of 14 amino acids. The V gene's germline CDR1 is SQVTM and CDR2 ANQGSEA. CDR3 residues: CSAKGTGEGQPQHF. The CDR3 region has the DNA TGCAGCGCCAAGGGGACAGGGGAAGGTCAGCCCCAGCATTTT. The full variable domain, completed using reference TRBV29-1 and TRBJ1-5, is SAVISQKPSRDICQRGTSLTIQCQVDSQVTMMFWYRQQPGQSLTLIATANQGSEATYESGFVIDKFPISRPNLTFSTLTVSNMSPEDSSIYLCSAKGTGEGQPQHFGDGTRLSIL.

This clonotype has more than one count but fewer than ten. This rearrangement joins TRBV20-1 to TRBJ2-1; 8 nucleotides align to TRBD1. CDR3 length equals 14 residues. V was pared by 6 bases and J by 7 bases, with 11 bases of the junction left unmatched. The germline gives CDR1 DFQATT, CDR2 SNEGSKA (reference sequence). CDR3 nucleotide sequence: TGCAGTGCCATAACGACAGGGGTGGGGAATGAGCAGTTCTTC. It specifies CSAITTGVGNEQFF.

This clonotype was seen many times. The chain joins TRBV6-5 to TRBJ2-7; D is ambiguous. Germline CDR1 reads MNHEY; CDR2 reads SVGAGI. The CDR3 loop spans 11 amino acids. V was shortened by 8 bases and J by 6 bases, with 11 bases between the two germline ends. The CDR3 DNA follows: TGTGCCAGCGGCAGTTTGAGCGAGCAGTACTTC. Residues: CASGSLSEQYF.

At least ten counts were recorded for this clonotype. The chain combines TRBV15 with TRBJ2-3, with D perhaps being TRBD1 or TRBD2 (6 bases each). The CDR3 contains 16 residues. Trimming pared 3 bases from V and 3 bases from J, leaving 16 bases between. Germline V gene lookup returns CDR1 LNHNV and CDR2 YYDKDF (reference sequence). CDR3 bases: TGTGCCACCAGCAGGGGAGAGGGGGAGGCGACAGATACGCAGTATTTT. This sequence encodes CATSRGEGEATDTQYF.

This CDR3 is CASRRQLSSTDTQYF. CDR3 bases: TGTGCCAGCAGAAGACAGCTGAGCAGCACAGATACGCAGTATTTT. The V gene is TRBV7-9, the J gene TRBJ2-3, with D maybe TRBD1 (5 bases). The V gene's germline CDR1 is SEHNR and CDR2 FQNEAQ (reference sequence). The CDR3 covers 15 residues. V was shortened by 6 bases and J by 0 bases, with 13 bases between the two germline ends.

This clonotype was found many times. The chain is built from TRBV6-1 and TRBJ1-5; 11 bases agree with TRBD1. In germline, CDR1 is MNHNS, CDR2 SASEGT. With V trimmed by 7 bases and J by 4 bases, 6 bases remained unmatched. CDR3 length: 15 residues. CDR3 in DNA: TGTGCCAGCAAGCTAGGACAGGGGGCAAATCAGCCCCAGCATTTT. It encodes CASKLGQGANQPQHF.

The chain is built from TRBV27 and TRBJ2-5; possibly TRBD2 for D (6 bases). This CDR3 contains 13 residues. Germline loops: CDR1 MNHEY, CDR2 SMNVEV (reference sequence). The V end was cut by 3 bases, the J end by 4 bases, with 9 bases between. CDR3: CASSLGLTETQYF. DNA for the CDR3: TGTGCCAGCAGTTTGGGACTTACAGAGACCCAGTACTTC.

The V gene is TRBV7-9, the J gene TRBJ2-7; 8 nucleotides line up with TRBD2. Germline V gene lookup returns CDR1 SEHNR and CDR2 FQNEAQ (reference sequence). This CDR3 spans 16 amino acids. Trimming at V came to 5 bases and at J to 6 bases, leaving 15 bases not matched to a gene. CDR3 region: CASSLPSGRRGGEQYF. Written as DNA, the CDR3 is TGTGCCAGCAGCCTGCCCTCGGGGAGACGGGGGGGCGAGCAGTACTTC.

This clonotype has more than one count but fewer than ten. V usage is TRBV15 and J usage is TRBJ2-7; TRBD1 matches 8 bases. Germline values: CDR1 LNHNV, CDR2 YYDKDF (reference sequence). CDR3 length: 19 amino acids. V was clipped by 5 bases and J by 2 bases; unmatched bases: 20. The CDR3 sequence is CATSRLFGFGQGATYEQYF. CDR3 DNA: TGTGCCACCAGCCGTCTCTTCGGGTTTGGGCAGGGGGCGACCTACGAGCAGTACTTC.

The J gene is TRBJ1-1, the V gene TRBV7-9; 10 bases map to TRBD1. Germline V CDR1 and CDR2: SEHNR, FQNEAQ (reference sequence). Losses at the gene ends were 6 bases for V and 4 bases for J; bases not matched to a gene: 8. This CDR3 is built from 15 residues. This CDR3 is CASRHRDRGITEAFF. Here the CDR3 DNA reads TGTGCCAGCAGACATAGGGACAGGGGTATCACTGAAGCTTTCTTT.

V and J are TRBV28 and TRBJ1-5; D possibly corresponds to TRBD1 (5 bases). Trimming stripped 2 bases from V and 11 bases from J, with 16 bases between. Germline assignment: CDR1 MDHEN and CDR2 SYDVKM. This CDR3 region has 14 residues. CDR3 protein: CASSLRTPWGAQHF. The CDR3 DNA is TGTGCCAGCAGTTTACGGACACCGTGGGGGGCCCAGCATTTT.

This clonotype was seen more than once but under ten times. The gene calls are TRBV7-6 and TRBJ2-2; 11 bases agree with TRBD2. Germline values: CDR1 SGHVS, CDR2 FNYEAQ. The CDR3 extends over 18 amino acids. V lost 2 bases, J lost 2 bases, and 7 bases stayed unmatched. The CDR3 reads CASSLYPGLAANTGELFF. The CDR3 DNA reads TGTGCCAGCAGCTTATATCCGGGACTAGCGGCTAACACCGGGGAGCTGTTTTTT.

V is TRBV6-2 or TRBV6-3 and J is TRBJ2-6, with TRBD2 identical over 8 bases. Germline-derived CDR1 and CDR2 are MNHEY and SVGEGT. V lost 2 bases and J lost 2; bases outside the gene matches: 5. The CDR3 runs to 17 residues. CDR3 loop: CASSYASGGAGANVLTF. DNA of the CDR3: TGTGCCAGCAGTTACGCCTCGGGAGGGGCTGGGGCCAACGTCCTGACTTTC.

This clonotype was seen a handful of times. CDR3 amino acids: CASSLGGRFGYTF. CDR3 DNA sequence: TGTGCCAGCAGCTTAGGGGGGCGCTTTGGCTACACCTTC. The chain combines TRBV7-9 with TRBJ1-2; possible D gene TRBD1, 6 bases. The germline V gene encodes CDR1 SEHNR and CDR2 FQNEAQ (reference sequence). The CDR3 extends over 13 amino acids. The V end was cut by 1 base, the J end by 7 bases, with 10 bases between.

The table lists this clonotype with a few counts. This chain joins TRBV4-1 and TRBJ1-2; D might be TRBD1 (6 bases). With 1 base removed from V and 4 bases from J, the gap between germline ends came to 10 bases. This CDR3 comprises 14 residues. CDR1 is MGHRA, CDR2 YSYEKL, per germline. In DNA, the CDR3 is TGCGCCAGCAGCCAAGTGGTGACAGGCTATGGCTACACCTTC. Translated: CASSQVVTGYGYTF.

The rearrangement joins TRBV28 to TRBJ2-7; TRBD1 aligns across 7 bases. Germline CDR1 is MDHEN and CDR2 is SYDVKM. This CDR3 contains 14 residues. V shed 3 bases and J 5 bases; nucleotides not matched to a gene: 7. CDR3 amino acids: CASSFLDRIHEQYF. CDR3 in DNA: TGTGCCAGCAGTTTTTTGGACAGGATCCACGAGCAGTACTTC. The whole variable domain, filled in from reference TRBV28 and TRBJ2-7, reads DVKVTQSSRYLVKRTGEKVFLECVQDMDHENMFWYRQDPGLGLRLIYFSYDVKMKEKGDIPEGYSVSREKKERFSLILESASTNQTSMYLCASSFLDRIHEQYFGPGTRLTVT.

This chain joins TRBV9 and TRBJ2-7, with D hard to call. Trimming removed 2 bases at V and 6 bases at J, with 9 bases between. This CDR3 has 12 amino acids. CDR1 is SGDLS and CDR2 is YYNGEE in the germline V gene. The CDR3 reads CASSVDWGEQYF. CDR3 sequence (DNA): TGTGCCAGCAGCGTTGATTGGGGCGAGCAGTACTTC. Together with reference TRBV9 and TRBJ2-7, the CDR3 gives the full variable domain: DSGVTQTPKHLITATGQRVTLRCSPRSGDLSVYWYQQSLDQGLQFLIQYYNGEERAKGNILERFSAQQFPDLHSELNLSSLELGDSALYFCASSVDWGEQYFGPGTRLTVT.

In this sample, this clonotype turned up a few times. The rearrangement links TRBV7-6 to TRBJ1-6, with 12 nucleotides matching TRBD1. Germline values: CDR1 SGHVS, CDR2 FNYEAQ. The CDR3 has 16 amino acids. V shed 3 bases and J 8 bases; nucleotides not matched to a gene: 5. CDR3 amino acids: CASSFGTGGSDSPLHF. The DNA of the CDR3 is TGTGCCAGCAGCTTTGGGACAGGGGGCTCCGATTCACCCCTCCACTTT.

Only a few counts were recorded for this clonotype. J is TRBJ1-2 and V is TRBV6-6; 8 nucleotides line up with TRBD1. Trimming at V came to 7 bases and at J to 2 bases, leaving 3 bases not matched to a gene. This CDR3 has 13 amino acids. Germline V gene sequence: CDR1 MNHNY, CDR2 SVGAGI (reference sequence). The CDR3 loop reads CASNRTGNYGYTF. The CDR3, as DNA: TGTGCCAGCAACCGGACAGGGAACTATGGCTACACCTTC.

In its sample, this clonotype was seen a few times. This chain links TRBV4-3 with TRBJ1-1; no definite D call. V was shortened by 0 bases and J by 4 bases, with 15 bases between the two germline ends. Germline lookup yields CDR1 LGHNA and CDR2 YSLEER. The CDR3 is 16 residues long. The CDR3: CASSQDTTGIGTEAFF. The CDR3 nucleotides read TGCGCCAGCAGCCAAGATACTACTGGTATCGGCACTGAAGCTTTCTTT.

The rearrangement joins TRBV20-1 to TRBJ1-3, with a possible D match to TRBD1 (6 bases). Trimming removed 3 bases from V and 2 bases from J, with 14 bases in between. Germline V CDR1 and CDR2: DFQATT, SNEGSKA (reference sequence). The CDR3 consists of 15 residues. CDR3 sequence (DNA): TGCAGTGCTAGTCCCGGGGGGCCACCTGGAAACACCATATATTTT. Its translation: CSASPGGPPGNTIYF.

This clonotype was detected a few times. The chain couples TRBV12-3 or TRBV12-4 to TRBJ1-2; D is possibly TRBD1 (6 bases). V lost 2 bases and J lost 7, with 14 bases in between. The CDR3 spans 14 residues. The chain's CDR3 is CASSLWPGDAGYTF. The CDR3 DNA is TGTGCCAGCAGTTTATGGCCAGGGGATGCTGGCTACACCTTC.

This clonotype has just a few counts. The J gene is TRBJ1-2, the V gene TRBV7-9; D remains ambiguous. Germline values: CDR1 SEHNR, CDR2 FQNEAQ (reference sequence). V was trimmed by 5 bases and J by 4 bases, leaving 14 bases between them. This CDR3 spans 14 amino acids. The CDR3 nucleotides read TGTGCCAGCAGCCCCGTGCGAGACGGCTATGGCTACACCTTC. Its protein product is CASSPVRDGYGYTF.

J is TRBJ1-2 and V is TRBV6-5; D perhaps matches TRBD1 (6 bases). CDR1 and CDR2 from the germline V gene are MNHEY and SVGAGI. The germline V and J ends were trimmed by 0 bases and 5 bases, with 13 bases remaining between them. CDR3 size: 15 residues. CDR3 in amino acids: CASSYSGQSVYGYTF. The CDR3 coding sequence is TGTGCCAGCAGTTACTCAGGACAGTCTGTATATGGCTACACCTTC.